The following is a TCR beta chain sequence with its context. The sample comes from a study of blood T cell repertoires in COVID-19. Across the study: PBMCs, B-cell-depleted T cells, or T cells were the source of the cDNA or gDNA that made up the material.

Assay used: immunoSEQ multiplex PCR; TCRdb lists only in-frame clones, some missing. The profile shows some 260,000 clones, roughly four fifths of them singletons. Adults between about 18 and 89 years of age took part from some 25 US areas. The clonotype originates from a man aged 30 to 39 with acute COVID-19. Input material: PBMCs or T cells enriched from blood (not recorded which).

The CDR3 protein is CASSLPGLAGFPTDTQYF. For the CDR3, the DNA is TGTGCCAGCAGCCTCCCGGGACTAGCGGGTTTTCCCACAGATACGCAGTATTTT. This sequence joins TRBV7-2 and TRBJ2-3, with TRBD2 identical over 12 bases. The germline V gene encodes CDR1 SGHTA and CDR2 FQGNSA. This CDR3 region has 18 residues. J gave up 2 bases and V 5 bases, and 11 bases lay outside the gene matches.